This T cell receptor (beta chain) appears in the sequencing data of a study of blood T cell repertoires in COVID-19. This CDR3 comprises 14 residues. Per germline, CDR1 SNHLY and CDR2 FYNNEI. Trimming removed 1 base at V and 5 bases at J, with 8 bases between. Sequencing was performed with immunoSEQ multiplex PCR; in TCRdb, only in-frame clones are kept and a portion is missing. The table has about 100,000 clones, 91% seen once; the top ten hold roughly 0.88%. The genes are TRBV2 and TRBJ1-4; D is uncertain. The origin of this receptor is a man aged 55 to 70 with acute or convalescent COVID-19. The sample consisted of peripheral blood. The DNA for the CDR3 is TGTGCCAGCAGTGAAGACATGAACAATGAAAAACTGTTTTTT. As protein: CASSEDMNNEKLFF.